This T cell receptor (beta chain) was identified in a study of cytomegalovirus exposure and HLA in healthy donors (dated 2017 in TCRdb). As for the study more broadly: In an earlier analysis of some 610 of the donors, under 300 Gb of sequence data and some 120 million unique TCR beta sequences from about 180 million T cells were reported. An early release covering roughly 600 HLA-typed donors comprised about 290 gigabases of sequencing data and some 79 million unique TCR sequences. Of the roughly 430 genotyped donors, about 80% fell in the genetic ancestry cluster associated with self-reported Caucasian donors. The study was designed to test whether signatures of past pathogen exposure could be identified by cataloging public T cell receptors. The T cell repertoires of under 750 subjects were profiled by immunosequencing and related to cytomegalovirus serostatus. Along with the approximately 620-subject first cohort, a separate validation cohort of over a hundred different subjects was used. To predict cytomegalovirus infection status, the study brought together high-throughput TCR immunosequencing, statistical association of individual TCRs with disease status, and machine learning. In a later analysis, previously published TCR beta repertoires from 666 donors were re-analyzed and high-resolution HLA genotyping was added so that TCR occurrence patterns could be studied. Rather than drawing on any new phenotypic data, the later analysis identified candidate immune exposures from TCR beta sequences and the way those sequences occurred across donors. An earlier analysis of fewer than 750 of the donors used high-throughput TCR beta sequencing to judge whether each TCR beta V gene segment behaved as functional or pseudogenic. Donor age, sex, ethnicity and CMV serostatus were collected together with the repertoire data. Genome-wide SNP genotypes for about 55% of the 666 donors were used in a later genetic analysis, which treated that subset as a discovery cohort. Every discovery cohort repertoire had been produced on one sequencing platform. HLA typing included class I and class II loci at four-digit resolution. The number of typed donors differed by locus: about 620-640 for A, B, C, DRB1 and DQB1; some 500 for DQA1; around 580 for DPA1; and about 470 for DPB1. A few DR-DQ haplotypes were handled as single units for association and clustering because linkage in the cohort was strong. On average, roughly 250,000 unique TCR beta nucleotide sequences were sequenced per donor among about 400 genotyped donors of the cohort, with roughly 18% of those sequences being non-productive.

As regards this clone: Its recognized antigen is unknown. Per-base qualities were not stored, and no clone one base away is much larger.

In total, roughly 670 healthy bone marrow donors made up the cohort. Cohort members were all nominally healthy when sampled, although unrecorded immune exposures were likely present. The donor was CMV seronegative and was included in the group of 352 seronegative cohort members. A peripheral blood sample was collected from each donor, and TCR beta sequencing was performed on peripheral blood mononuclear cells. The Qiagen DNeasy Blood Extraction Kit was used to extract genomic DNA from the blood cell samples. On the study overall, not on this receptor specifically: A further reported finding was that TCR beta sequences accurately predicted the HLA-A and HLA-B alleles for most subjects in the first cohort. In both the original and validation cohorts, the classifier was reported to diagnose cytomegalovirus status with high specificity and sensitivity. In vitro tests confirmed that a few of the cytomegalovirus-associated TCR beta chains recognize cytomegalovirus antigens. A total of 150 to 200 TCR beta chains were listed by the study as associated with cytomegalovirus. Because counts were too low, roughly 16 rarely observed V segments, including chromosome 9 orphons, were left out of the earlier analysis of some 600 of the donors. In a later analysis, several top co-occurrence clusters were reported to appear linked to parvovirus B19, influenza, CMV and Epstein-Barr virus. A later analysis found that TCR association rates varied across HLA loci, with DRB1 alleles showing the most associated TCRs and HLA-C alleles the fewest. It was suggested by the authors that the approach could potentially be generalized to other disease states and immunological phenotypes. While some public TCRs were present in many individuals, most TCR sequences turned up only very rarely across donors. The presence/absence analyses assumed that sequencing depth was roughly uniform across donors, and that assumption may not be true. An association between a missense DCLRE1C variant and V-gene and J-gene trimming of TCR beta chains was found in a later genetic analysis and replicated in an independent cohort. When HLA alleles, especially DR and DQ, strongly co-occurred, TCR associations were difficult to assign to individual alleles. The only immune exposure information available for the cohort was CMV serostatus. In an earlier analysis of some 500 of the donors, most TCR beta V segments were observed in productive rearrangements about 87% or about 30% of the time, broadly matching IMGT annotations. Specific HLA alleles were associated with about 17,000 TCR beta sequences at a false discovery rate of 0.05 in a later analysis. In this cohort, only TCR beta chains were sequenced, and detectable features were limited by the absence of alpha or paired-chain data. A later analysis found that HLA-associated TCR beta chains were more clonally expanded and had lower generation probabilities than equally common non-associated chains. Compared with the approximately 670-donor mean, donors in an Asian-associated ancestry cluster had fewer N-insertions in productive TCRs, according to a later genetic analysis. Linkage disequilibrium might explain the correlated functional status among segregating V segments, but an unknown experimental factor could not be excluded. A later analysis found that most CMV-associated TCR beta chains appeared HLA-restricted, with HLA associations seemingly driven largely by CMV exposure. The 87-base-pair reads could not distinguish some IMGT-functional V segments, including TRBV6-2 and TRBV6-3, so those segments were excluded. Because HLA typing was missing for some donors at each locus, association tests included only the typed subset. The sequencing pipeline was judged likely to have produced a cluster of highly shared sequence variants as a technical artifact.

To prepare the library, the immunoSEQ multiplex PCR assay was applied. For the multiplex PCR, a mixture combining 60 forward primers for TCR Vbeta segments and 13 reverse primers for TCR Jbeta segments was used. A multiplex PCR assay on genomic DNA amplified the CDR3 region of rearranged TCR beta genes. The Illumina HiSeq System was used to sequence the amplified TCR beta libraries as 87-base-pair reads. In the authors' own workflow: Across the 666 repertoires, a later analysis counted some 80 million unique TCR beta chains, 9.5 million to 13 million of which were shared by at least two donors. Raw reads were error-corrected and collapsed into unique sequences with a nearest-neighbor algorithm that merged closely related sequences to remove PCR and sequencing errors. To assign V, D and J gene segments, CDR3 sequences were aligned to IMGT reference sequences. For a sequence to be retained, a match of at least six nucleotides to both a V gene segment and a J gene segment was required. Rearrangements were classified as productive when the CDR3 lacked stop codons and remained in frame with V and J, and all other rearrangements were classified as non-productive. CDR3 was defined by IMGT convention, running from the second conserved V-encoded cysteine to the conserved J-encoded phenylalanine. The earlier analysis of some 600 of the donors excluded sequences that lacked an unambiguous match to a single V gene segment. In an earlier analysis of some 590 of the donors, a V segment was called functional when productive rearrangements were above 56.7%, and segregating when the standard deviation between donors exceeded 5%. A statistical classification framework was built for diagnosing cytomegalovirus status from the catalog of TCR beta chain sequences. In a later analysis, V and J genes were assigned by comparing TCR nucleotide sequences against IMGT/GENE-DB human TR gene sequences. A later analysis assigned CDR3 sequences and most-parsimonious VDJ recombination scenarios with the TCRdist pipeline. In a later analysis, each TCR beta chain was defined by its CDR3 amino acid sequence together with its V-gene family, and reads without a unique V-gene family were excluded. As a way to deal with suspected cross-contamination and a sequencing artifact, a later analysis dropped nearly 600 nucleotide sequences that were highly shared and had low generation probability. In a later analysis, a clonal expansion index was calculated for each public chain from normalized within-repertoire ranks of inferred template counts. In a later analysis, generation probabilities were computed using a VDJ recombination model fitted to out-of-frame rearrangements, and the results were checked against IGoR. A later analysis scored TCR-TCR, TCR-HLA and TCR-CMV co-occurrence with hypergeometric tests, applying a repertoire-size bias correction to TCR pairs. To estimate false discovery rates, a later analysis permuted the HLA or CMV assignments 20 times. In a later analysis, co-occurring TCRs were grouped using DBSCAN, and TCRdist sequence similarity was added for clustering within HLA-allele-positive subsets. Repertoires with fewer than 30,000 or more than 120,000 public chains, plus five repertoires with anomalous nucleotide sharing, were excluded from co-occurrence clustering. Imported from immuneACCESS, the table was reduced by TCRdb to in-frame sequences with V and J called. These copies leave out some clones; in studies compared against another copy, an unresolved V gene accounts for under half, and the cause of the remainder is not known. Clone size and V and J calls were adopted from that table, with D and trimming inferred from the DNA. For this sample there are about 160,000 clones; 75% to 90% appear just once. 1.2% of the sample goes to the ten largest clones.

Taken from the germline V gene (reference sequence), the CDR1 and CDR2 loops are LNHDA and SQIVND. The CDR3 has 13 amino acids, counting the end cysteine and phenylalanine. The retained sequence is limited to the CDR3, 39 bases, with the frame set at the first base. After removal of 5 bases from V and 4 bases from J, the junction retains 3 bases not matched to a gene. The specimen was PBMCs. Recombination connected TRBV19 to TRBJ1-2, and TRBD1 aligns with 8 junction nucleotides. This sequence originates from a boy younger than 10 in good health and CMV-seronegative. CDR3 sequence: CASSPGQGYGYTF. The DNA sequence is TGTGCCAGTAGTCCAGGACAGGGCTATGGCTACACCTTC.